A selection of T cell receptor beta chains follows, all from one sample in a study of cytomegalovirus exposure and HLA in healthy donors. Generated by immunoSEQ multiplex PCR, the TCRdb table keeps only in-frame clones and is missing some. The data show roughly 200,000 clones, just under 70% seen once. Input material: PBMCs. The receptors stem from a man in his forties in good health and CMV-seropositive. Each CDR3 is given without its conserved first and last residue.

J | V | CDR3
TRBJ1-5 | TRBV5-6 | ASSLVPNQPQH
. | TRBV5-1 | ASSQGGRMYEQY
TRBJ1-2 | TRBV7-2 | ASSLGDSSHPFNYGYT
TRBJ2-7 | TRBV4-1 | ASSLRDRGYEQY
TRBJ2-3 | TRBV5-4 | ASSFGAGGPLAQY
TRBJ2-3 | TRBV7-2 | ASSFAQGDTQY
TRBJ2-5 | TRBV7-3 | ASSLGSSGGRETQY
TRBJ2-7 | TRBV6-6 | ASSYGASGGDEQY
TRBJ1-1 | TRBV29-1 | SGGTNTEAF
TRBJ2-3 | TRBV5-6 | ASSTGLPGDTQY
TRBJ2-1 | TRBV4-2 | ASSPGNEQF
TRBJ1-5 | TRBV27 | ASSPTTGALVKPQH
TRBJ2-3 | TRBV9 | ASSFSGGTPDTQY
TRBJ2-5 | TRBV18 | ASSPSGETQY
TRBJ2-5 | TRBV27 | ASKLGRGGRETQY
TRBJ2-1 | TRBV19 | ASSSRLWGDGYNEQF
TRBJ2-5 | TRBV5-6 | ASRGDSYQETQY
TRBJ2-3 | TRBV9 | ASSAPPGGADTQY
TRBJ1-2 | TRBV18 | ASCFLSGDGYT
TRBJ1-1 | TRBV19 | ASSWGGSWEAF
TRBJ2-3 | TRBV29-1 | SVDPFSGGAGDTQY
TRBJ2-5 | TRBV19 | ASSMGTGGGKTQY
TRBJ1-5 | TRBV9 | ASSRDTTSNQPQH
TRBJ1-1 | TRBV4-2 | ASSPQGASEAF
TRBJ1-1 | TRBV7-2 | ASSPGTDNTEAF
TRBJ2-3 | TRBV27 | ASSTPGGAPTDTQY
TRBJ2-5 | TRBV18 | ASSPDRGRRETQY
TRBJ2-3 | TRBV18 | ASSPPVTGTDTQY
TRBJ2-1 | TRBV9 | ASSLPTGHNEQF
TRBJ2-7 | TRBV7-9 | ASSATDTRKDYEQY
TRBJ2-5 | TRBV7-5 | ARSSARVCGFGTQY
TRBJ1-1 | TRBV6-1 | ASSEGGQRAF
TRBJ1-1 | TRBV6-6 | ASSYRTGHTEAF
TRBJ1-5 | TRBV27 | ASSGTGPGPQH
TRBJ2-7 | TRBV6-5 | ASRFRDFSYEQY
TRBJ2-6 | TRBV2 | ASSPPRATGANVLT
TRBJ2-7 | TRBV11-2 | ASSLKSSSGQGPYEQY
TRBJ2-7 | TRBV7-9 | SSSPGQGPYEQY
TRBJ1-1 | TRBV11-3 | ASSLSGGSTEAF
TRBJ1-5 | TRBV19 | ASTPEGGGNQPQH
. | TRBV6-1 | ASMDRAGPYEQY
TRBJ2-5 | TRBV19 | ASKDSQETQY
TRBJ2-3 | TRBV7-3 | ASRGASTDTQY
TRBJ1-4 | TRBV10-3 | AISETRPGAGSGEDEKLF